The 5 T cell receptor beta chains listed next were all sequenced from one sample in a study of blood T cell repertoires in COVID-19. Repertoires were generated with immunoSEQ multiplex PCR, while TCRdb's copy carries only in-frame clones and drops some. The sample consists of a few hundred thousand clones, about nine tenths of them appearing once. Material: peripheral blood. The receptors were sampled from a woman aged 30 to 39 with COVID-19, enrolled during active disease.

CDR3 amino acids: CASSSTGASEETQYF. The CDR3, as DNA: TGTGCCAGCAGTTCGACAGGGGCTAGCGAAGAGACCCAGTACTTC. The genes are TRBV6-2 or TRBV6-3 and TRBJ2-5; TRBD1 matches at 8 bases. The CDR3 spans 15 residues. Germline loops: CDR1 MNHEY, CDR2 SVGEGT. The J segment lost 3 bases and the V segment lost 4 bases, leaving 7 bases of the junction unmatched.

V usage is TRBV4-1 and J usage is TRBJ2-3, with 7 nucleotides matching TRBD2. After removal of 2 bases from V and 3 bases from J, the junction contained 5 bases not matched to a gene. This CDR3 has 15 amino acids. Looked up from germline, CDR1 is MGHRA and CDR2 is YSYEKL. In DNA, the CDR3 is TGCGCCAGCAGCCAAAGTCCTAGCGGAACAGATACGCAGTATTTT. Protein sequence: CASSQSPSGTDTQYF.

CDR3 protein: CAGGTASYEQYF. The CDR3 coding sequence is TGTGCCGGCGGGACAGCCAGCTACGAGCAGTACTTC. The chain joins TRBV2 to TRBJ2-7, with D maybe TRBD1 (7 bases). The CDR3 length is 12 residues. Germline CDR1 reads SNHLY; CDR2 reads FYNNEI. The ends were cut back, 11 bases at V and 3 bases at J, with 14 bases in the middle. Based on the CDR3 plus reference TRBV2 and TRBJ2-7, the full variable domain is EPEVTQTPSHQVTQMGQEVILRCVPISNHLYFYWYRQILGQKVEFLVSFYNNEISEKSEIFDDQFSVERPDGSNFTLKIRSTKLEDSAMYFCAGGTASYEQYFGPGTRLTVT.

CDR3 sequence reads: CASSRSLAGNYEQYF. The CDR3 nucleotides are TGTGCCAGCAGCCGGTCACTAGCGGGAAACTACGAGCAGTACTTC. The chain couples TRBV6-5 to TRBJ2-7; 10 nucleotides match TRBD2. Germline CDR1 reads MNHEY; CDR2 reads SVGAGI. The CDR3 extends over 15 amino acids. V lost 6 bases to trimming and J lost 3 bases; unmatched junction nucleotides: 8.

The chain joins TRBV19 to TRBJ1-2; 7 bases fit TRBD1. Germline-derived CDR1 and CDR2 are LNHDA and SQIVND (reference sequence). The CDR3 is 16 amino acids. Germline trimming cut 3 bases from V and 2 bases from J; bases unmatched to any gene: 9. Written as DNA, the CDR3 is TGTGCCAGTAGTATTCAGGGAGGACAGGCAAACTATGGCTACACCTTC. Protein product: CASSIQGGQANYGYTF.